Below, one T cell receptor beta chain is given with its context. Its antigen is unidentified. The sample originates from a study of shared clonotypes between healthy human individuals. Study as a whole: Every donor yielded three CD4 naive, three CD4 memory, two CD8 naive and one CD8 memory plate.

The CDR3 spans 15 residues. The germline V gene has CDR1 MNHEY and CDR2 SMNVEV (reference sequence). V was pared by 5 bases and J by 4 bases, with 18 bases between. Using approximately 200 ng DNA, tens of thousands of T cell genomes, the sorted-subset replicate PCRs were run. In the study's own analysis: Filtering differed, since immunoSEQ gave only junction sequences and no quality scores. This table comes from immunoSEQ multiplex PCR, and its TCRdb copy is limited to in-frame clones, with some not included. V and J calls and clone size are copied from that table; D and trimming were computed from the DNA. Seen here are about 680,000 clones, approximately 90% observed once, and the top ten hold roughly 24%. Study-wide findings and caveats: Shared clonotypes: 4.5% to 6.5% naive CD4, around 4% naive CD8, under 2.5% memory CD4, over 0.3% memory CD8.

Naivety among CD8 cells was defined by CD45RO negativity and positive CCR7 selection, thereby excluding terminally differentiated effector memory CD45RA+ cells. This TCR derives from a man aged 30 to 39 in good health. Source material: naive CD8+ T cells sorted from blood. This rearrangement joins TRBV27 to TRBJ2-7; no clear D. CDR3 region: CASSPIPPTYYEQYF. DNA of the CDR3: TGTGCCAGCAGTCCCATCCCGCCGACCTATTACGAGCAGTACTTC.